What follows describes a single TCR beta chain. Its recognized antigen is unknown. One base away there is no much larger clone; base qualities are not given. This entry is derived from a study of blood T cell repertoires in COVID-19 (dated by TCRdb to the early 2020s). Background for the entire study: Samples covering the acute and convalescent phases of COVID-19 were provided by collaborators in the United States, Italy and Spain. HLA class I and class II types, where available, came from metadata supplied by the sample provider rather than from assay-based typing. Subjects who had been exposed to COVID-19, were actively infected with it, or had recovered from it provided the deeply sampled blood TCRbeta repertoires that made up the dataset. The repertoires were released in a freely available public database intended as a resource for research on the immune response to SARS-CoV-2. The material from the prospective study consisted of cDNA or gDNA derived from T cells, B-cell-depleted T cells, or PBMCs. A de-identified subject ID, COVID-19 status, age in years and sex were almost always included in the sample metadata. Samples were obtained from the ongoing ImmuneRACE study (first 160 participants) and from 1,254 subjects provided by 6 global collaborators.

TCRbeta CDR3 regions were amplified from genomic DNA by means of the immunoSEQ Assay, a bias-controlled multiplex PCR. The published analysis was carried out like this. The number of nucleated cells in each sample was estimated by amplification of reference gene primers within the assay. To quantify the absolute abundance of each unique TCRbeta CDR3 rearrangement, sequence reads were collapsed and filtered. Productive Simpson clonality was computed per sample as the square root of Simpson's diversity index over productive rearrangements. TCRdb carries this immuneACCESS record with in-frame sequences only. Its versions omit some clonotypes, under half of them owing to an unresolved V gene in the studies checked, with the rest unexplained. That table furnishes V, J and clone size, whereas the DNA furnished D and trimming. The sample table shows approximately 200,000 clones, and roughly 81% are seen once. The top ten constitute around 0.89% of the sample.

Trimming leaves V shorter by 6 bases and J shorter by 3 bases, with the junction holding 4 bases beyond the gene matches. From its cysteine to its phenylalanine, the CDR3 spans 13 amino acids. The read is trimmed to its CDR3 DNA, 39 bases read in frame from base 1. CDR1 SQVTM and CDR2 ANQGSEA were looked up in the germline V gene. Study-level results and caveats: Clinical and demographic metadata were provided uncurated, with the amount varying by source and participant.

Whole blood was collected in K2EDTA tubes by collaborating institutions according to the institutions' own protocols. For TCRbeta analysis, collaborator samples were shipped as frozen whole blood, as isolated PBMCs, or as DNA extracted from either sample type. Rearrangement joined TRBV29-1 to TRBJ1-1, with TRBD1 matching 10 junction bases. This receptor was taken from a middle-aged man with acute or convalescent COVID-19. Sequencing was done on a sample of peripheral blood. Here is the DNA: TGCAGCGTCCCCGGACAGGGGGACACTGAAGCTTTCTTT. Translated, this is CSVPGQGDTEAFF. Reference TRBV29-1 and TRBJ1-1 genes cover what lies past the CDR3, so the full variable domain is SAVISQKPSRDICQRGTSLTIQCQVDSQVTMMFWYRQQPGQSLTLIATANQGSEATYESGFVIDKFPISRPNLTFSTLTVSNMSPEDSSIYLCSVPGQGDTEAFFGQGTRLTVV.